This TCR beta chain came from a study of blood T cell repertoires in COVID-19. CDR3 length: 16 residues. The germline V gene encodes CDR1 SGHRS and CDR2 YFSETQ. With V trimmed by 5 bases and J by 0 bases, 6 bases remained unmatched. Data came from immunoSEQ multiplex PCR; TCRdb stores just in-frame clones and leaves some out. The sample comprises under 300,000 clones, under 90% of which are singletons, and 1.5% to 2% rests with the top ten. This clone was seen just once. Input material: PBMCs or T cells enriched from blood (not recorded which). This TCR was sampled from an older woman who had recovered from COVID-19. This chain links TRBV5-1 with TRBJ1-4, with 8 bases identical to TRBD1. Written as DNA, the CDR3 is TGCGCCAGCAGAACCGGGACAGGTGCAACTAATGAAAAACTGTTTTTT. Its protein product is CASRTGTGATNEKLFF.